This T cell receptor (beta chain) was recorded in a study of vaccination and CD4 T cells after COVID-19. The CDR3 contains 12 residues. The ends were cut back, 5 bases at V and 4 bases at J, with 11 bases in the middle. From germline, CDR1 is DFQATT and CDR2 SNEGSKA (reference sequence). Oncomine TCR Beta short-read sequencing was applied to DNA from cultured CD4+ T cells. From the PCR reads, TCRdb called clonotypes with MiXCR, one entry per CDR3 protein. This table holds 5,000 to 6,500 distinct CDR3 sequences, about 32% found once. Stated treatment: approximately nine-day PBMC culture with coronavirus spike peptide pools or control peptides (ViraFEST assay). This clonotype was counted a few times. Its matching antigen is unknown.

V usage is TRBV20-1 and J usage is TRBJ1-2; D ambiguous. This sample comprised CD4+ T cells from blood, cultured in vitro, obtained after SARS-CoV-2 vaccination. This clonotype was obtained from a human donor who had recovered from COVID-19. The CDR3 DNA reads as TGCAGTGCTTCCCGGACCCTCTATGGCTACACCTTC. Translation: CSASRTLYGYTF.